This T cell receptor (beta chain) was documented in a study of T cell responses to AZD1222 COVID-19 vaccine. About the research overall: Pooling of second doses given at about 4 or about 12 weeks was done.

Notes on the study in general: At baseline, seropositivity was found in only a handful of AZD1222 recipients.

The table came from immunoSEQ multiplex PCR; TCRdb's copy has only in-frame clones and leaves some out. The table lists about 150,000 clones, 90% of them singletons. Germline V gene data show CDR1 as LNHDA and CDR2 as SQIVND (reference sequence). The CDR3 loop spans 15 amino acids. The V gene lost 3 bases and the J gene lost 0 bases, with 9 bases spanning the gap. In regard to this clone: Its cognate antigen is unknown.

This clonotype was obtained from an adult in good health. The sample was peripheral blood, taken on day 0 of AZD1222 vaccination. The chain joins TRBV19 to TRBJ1-5; the D gene is possibly TRBD1 (5 bases). The CDR3 protein is CASSIGTDSNQPQHF. The DNA for the CDR3 is TGTGCCAGTAGTATCGGGACGGATAGCAATCAGCCCCAGCATTTT.